Listed below are T cell receptor beta chains from one sample, sequenced in a study of blood T cell repertoires in COVID-19. Produced via immunoSEQ multiplex PCR; TCRdb's table is partial and in-frame only. The sample has more than 150,000 clones; roughly 82% are singletons. Sequencing used PBMCs or T cells enriched from blood (not recorded which). The receptors derive from a man aged 45-65 years who had recovered from COVID-19. The CDR3 runs from the conserved cysteine through the conserved F or W. The order of the fields is V gene, D gene, J gene, CDR3 length, CDR3 protein, CDR3 DNA. D genes are given only for firm matches.

>TRBV11-2|TRBD1|TRBJ2-5|14
CASSLDRDEETQYF
TGTGCCAGCAGCTTGGACAGGGACGAAGAGACCCAGTACTTC
>TRBV18|TRBD1|TRBJ2-2|16
CASSTGQASNTGELFF
TGTGCCAGCTCAACTGGACAGGCCTCTAACACCGGGGAGCTGTTTTTT
>TRBV11-2|NA|TRBJ1-2|11
CASSENYGYTF
TGTGCCAGCAGCGAGAACTATGGCTACACCTTC
>TRBV5-6|NA|TRBJ1-5|15
CASMLQGALGQPQHF
TGTGCCAGCATGCTTCAAGGGGCTCTAGGCCAGCCCCAGCATTTT
>TRBV7-9|NA|TRBJ1-5|13
CASSLTENQPQHF
TGTGCCAGCAGCCTGACTGAGAATCAGCCCCAGCATTTT
>TRBV20-1|TRBD2|TRBJ2-1|16
CSASTSGRASYNEQFF
TGCAGTGCTAGTACTAGCGGGAGGGCATCCTACAATGAGCAGTTCTTC
>TRBV5-5|NA|TRBJ1-1|16
CASSNPGVGMNTEAFF
TGTGCCAGCAGCAACCCGGGTGTCGGGATGAACACTGAAGCTTTCTTT
>TRBV4-1|NA|TRBJ1-4|14
CASSQGVGGEKLFF
TGCGCCAGCAGCCAAGGGGTAGGAGGGGAAAAACTGTTTTTT
>TRBV24-1|TRBD1|TRBJ2-7|15
CATSDATGQSYEQYF
TGTGCCACCAGTGATGCGACGGGACAGTCCTACGAGCAGTACTTC
>TRBV27|TRBD2|TRBJ2-1|19
CASGSTTLAGGPGKNEQFF
TGTGCCAGCGGATCGACCACACTAGCGGGAGGGCCGGGTAAAAATGAGCAGTTCTTC